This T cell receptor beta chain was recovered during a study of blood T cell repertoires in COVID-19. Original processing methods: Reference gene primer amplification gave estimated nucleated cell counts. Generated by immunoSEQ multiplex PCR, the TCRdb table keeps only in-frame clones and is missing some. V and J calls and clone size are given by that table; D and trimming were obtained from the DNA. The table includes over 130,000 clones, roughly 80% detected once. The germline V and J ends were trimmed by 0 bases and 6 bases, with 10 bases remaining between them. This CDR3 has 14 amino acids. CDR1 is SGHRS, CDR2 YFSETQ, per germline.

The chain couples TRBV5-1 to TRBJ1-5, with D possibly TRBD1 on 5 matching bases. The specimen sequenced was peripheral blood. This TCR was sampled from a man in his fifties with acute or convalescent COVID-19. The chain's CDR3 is CASSLAGPGQPQHF. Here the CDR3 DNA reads TGCGCCAGCAGCTTGGCAGGGCCCGGTCAGCCCCAGCATTTT. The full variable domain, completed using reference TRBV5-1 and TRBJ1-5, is KAGVTQTPRYLIKTRGQQVTLSCSPISGHRSVSWYQQTPGQGLQFLFEYFSETQRNKGNFPGRFSGRQFSNSRSEMNVSTLELGDSALYLCASSLAGPGQPQHFGDGTRLSIL.